The 9 T cell receptor beta chains below come from one sample, sequenced in a study of spatial heterogeneity in lung cancer. Time point specified: sample taken at primary tumor resection. Frozen PBMC, nontumor lung or tumor provided whole RNA, which was sequenced unsorted. One entry per CDR3 protein, called by TCRdb with MiXCR from the 5' RACE reads. Among tens of thousands of distinct CDR3 sequences listed, 10% to 15% were seen once. This material consisted of PBMCs, taken at surgery. These receptors all stem from a male donor with early-stage non-small cell lung cancer.

Only a few counts were recorded for this clonotype. The chain recombines TRBV7-3 with TRBJ2-7, with D possibly matching TRBD2 (5 bases). Deletions cut 4 bases from V and 2 bases from J, with 18 bases between. Per the germline V gene, CDR1 is SGHTA and CDR2 is FQGTGA. CDR3 size: 16 residues. The CDR3 loop reads CASSSSAGLSPYEQYF. CDR3 bases: TGTGCCAGCAGCTCCTCGGCGGGCTTGTCCCCCTACGAGCAGTACTTC.

This clonotype was counted only a few times. The V gene is TRBV6-2 or TRBV6-3, the J gene TRBJ2-5; TRBD2 might be the D (5 bases). CDR1 and CDR2 (germline): MNHEY, SVGEGT. CDR3 length: 11 amino acids. This chain's CDR3 is CSTGVRETQYF. In nucleotides, the CDR3 is TGTTCCACCGGGGTCAGGGAGACCCAGTACTTC.

This sequence joins TRBV20-1 and TRBJ2-1; D unclear. Germline CDR1 DFQATT, CDR2 SNEGSKA (reference sequence). CDR3 length equals 15 residues. V was cut by 3 bases and J by 0 bases, with 12 bases left in between. CDR3 protein: CSARAQSSSYNEQFF. Here the CDR3 DNA reads TGCAGTGCTAGGGCACAGTCGAGCTCCTACAATGAGCAGTTCTTC.

The chain is built from TRBV20-1 and TRBJ2-2; a weak D match, TRBD2 (6 bases). Per germline, CDR1 DFQATT and CDR2 SNEGSKA (reference sequence). Trimming took 5 bases from V and 5 from J, leaving 18 bases between them. There are 15 residues in the CDR3. The CDR3 nucleotides read TGCAGTGCTCAACCCGGAGGGCCGCGTACCGGGGAGCTGTTTTTT. Translation gives CSAQPGGPRTGELFF.

The rearrangement joins TRBV7-3 to TRBJ2-7; perhaps D is TRBD1 or TRBD2 (5 bases each). From germline, CDR1 is SGHTA and CDR2 FQGTGA. Trimming pared 0 bases from V and 2 bases from J, leaving 8 bases between. CDR3 size: 14 residues. The CDR3 DNA reads TGTGCCAGCAGCTTAACGACGGGGCCCTACGAGCAGTACTTC. Its protein is CASSLTTGPYEQYF.

V usage is TRBV7-9 and J usage is TRBJ2-2; 9 bases are a match to TRBD1. Germline assignment: CDR1 SEHNR and CDR2 FQNEAQ (reference sequence). The CDR3 spans 16 residues. Trimming cost V 3 bases and J 9 bases; bases outside gene matches: 11. CDR3 in amino acids: CASSFYLTGGLRELFF. The CDR3 DNA is TGTGCCAGCAGCTTTTACTTAACAGGGGGCCTTCGGGAGCTGTTTTTT.

This clonotype was detected only a few times. The V and J genes are TRBV10-2 and TRBJ1-5; possible D gene TRBD1, 5 bases. Germline loops: CDR1 WSHSY, CDR2 SAAADI. The CDR3 spans 14 residues. Trimming cost V 8 bases and J 2 bases, with 13 bases left between them. CDR3 DNA: TGCGCCAGCGGAGGGGCGAGGGGCAATCAGCCCCAGCATTTT. This sequence encodes CASGGARGNQPQHF.

The J gene is TRBJ2-7, the V gene TRBV5-4; 7 bases align to TRBD2. The trim removed 3 bases at V and 2 bases at J, leaving 11 bases unmatched. The CDR3 is 16 amino acids. Germline V CDR1 and CDR2: SGHNT, YYREEE (reference sequence). CDR3 in DNA: TGTGCCAGCAGCTCCACTCCGGGACTATCCCCCTACGAGCAGTACTTC. This sequence encodes CASSSTPGLSPYEQYF.

This clonotype was observed at least ten times. The chain recombines TRBV19 with TRBJ2-2; D is ambiguous. Germline V gene lookup returns CDR1 LNHDA and CDR2 SQIVND (reference sequence). V was pared by 9 bases and J by 0 bases, with 20 bases between. The CDR3 spans 17 residues. CDR3: CASSRLFLHANTGELFF. The CDR3 DNA sequence: TGTGCCAGCTCTAGATTGTTTCTACACGCGAACACCGGGGAGCTGTTTTTT.